Only a few counts were recorded for the clone carrying this T cell receptor beta chain. Using immunoSEQ multiplex PCR, the repertoire was profiled, and TCRdb retains in-frame clones only, with some absent. Of more than 55,000 clones in the sample, around 77% are singletons; the top ten hold 20% to 25%. This sample is drawn from a study of blood T cell repertoires in COVID-19. The CDR3 totals 15 residues. Germline CDR1 and CDR2: MNHEY and SVGAGI. Losses at the gene ends were 0 bases for V and 2 bases for J; bases not matched to a gene: 2. The origin of this receptor is a man older than 75 with active or convalescent COVID-19. Input material: peripheral blood. V gene TRBV6-5 combines with J gene TRBJ2-7; 9 bases match TRBD1. The CDR3 coding sequence is TGTGCCAGCAGTTACTCGGGACAGGGACCCTACGAGCAGTACTTC. Its translation is CASSYSGQGPYEQYF.